This TCR beta chain came from a study of circulating CD8 cells and anti-PD-1 response in melanoma. Study details: Of 13 patients, seven got anti-PD-1 first and six had prior therapy.

The QIAseq Immune Repertoire TCR panel built the libraries from approximately 16 ng of total RNA. TCRdb redid the calling of the reads with MiXCR, one entry per CDR3 protein. The sample shows about 700 distinct CDR3 sequences, roughly 4.8% of them seen only once. Germline lookup yields CDR1 MDHEN and CDR2 SYDVKM. Trimming pared 6 bases from V and 4 bases from J, leaving 16 bases between. The CDR3 covers 15 residues. Study results and limitations: Subset repertoires were largely private at M1, with under 7% shared.

Live CD3+CD8+TCRalphabeta+ cells were sorted into four subsets by PD-1 and/or TIGIT. This clonotype qualifies as medium-sized (0.01 to 0.1%). Its matching antigen is unknown. The sequences come from CD8+ T cells from PBMCs, collected at baseline or after one month of anti-PD-1 therapy (not recorded which). The chain uses TRBV28 and TRBJ2-4; either TRBD1 or TRBD2 may supply D (6 bases each). This receptor was taken from a human donor with melanoma. The chain's CDR3 is CASSPRGAAKNIQYF. CDR3 DNA: TGTGCCAGCAGCCCAAGGGGGGCGGCTAAAAACATTCAGTACTTC.